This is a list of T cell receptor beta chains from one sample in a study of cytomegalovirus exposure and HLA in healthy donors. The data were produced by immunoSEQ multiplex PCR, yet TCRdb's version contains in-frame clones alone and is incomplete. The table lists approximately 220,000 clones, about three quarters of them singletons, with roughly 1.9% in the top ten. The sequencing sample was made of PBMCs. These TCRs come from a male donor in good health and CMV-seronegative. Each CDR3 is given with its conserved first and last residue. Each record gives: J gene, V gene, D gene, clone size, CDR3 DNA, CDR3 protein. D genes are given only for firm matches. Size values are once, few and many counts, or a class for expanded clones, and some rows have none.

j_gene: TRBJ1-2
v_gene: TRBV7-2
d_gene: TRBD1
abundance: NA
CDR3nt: TGTGCCAGCAGCTTCCGTACAGGGGTGGACTATGGCTACACCTTC
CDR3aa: CASSFRTGVDYGYTF

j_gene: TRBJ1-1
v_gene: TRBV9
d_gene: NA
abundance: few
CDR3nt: TGTGCCAGCAGCGTGGTACAGGGCATGAACACTGAAGCTTTCTTT
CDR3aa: CASSVVQGMNTEAFF

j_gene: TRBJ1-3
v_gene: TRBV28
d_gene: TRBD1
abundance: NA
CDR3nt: TGTGCCAGCAGTCCCGGACAGGGCAATGGAAACACCATATATTTT
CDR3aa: CASSPGQGNGNTIYF

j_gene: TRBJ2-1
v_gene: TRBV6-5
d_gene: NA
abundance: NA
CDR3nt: TGTGCCAGCAGTTACGGGGTCACAGGCGAGCAGTTCTTC
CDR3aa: CASSYGVTGEQFF

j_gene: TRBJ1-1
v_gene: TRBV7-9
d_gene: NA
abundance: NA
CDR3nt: TGTGCCAGCGGAAGTGGGAGGGTTGGCACTGAAGCTTTCTTT
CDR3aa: CASGSGRVGTEAFF

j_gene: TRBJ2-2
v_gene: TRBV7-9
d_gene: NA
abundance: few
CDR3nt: TGTGCCAGCAGCTTAGGGGTCCTAGCCCTCGAGACCTACACCGGGGAGCTGTTTTTT
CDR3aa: CASSLGVLALETYTGELFF

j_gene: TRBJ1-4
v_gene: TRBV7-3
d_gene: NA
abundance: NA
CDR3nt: TGTGCCAGCAGCTTAACGCCGGGTACGGATGAAAAACTGTTTTTT
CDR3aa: CASSLTPGTDEKLFF

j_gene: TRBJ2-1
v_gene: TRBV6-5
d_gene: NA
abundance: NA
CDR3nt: TGTGCCAGCAGTGAAGCCGATCACAATGAGCAGTTCTTC
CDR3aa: CASSEADHNEQFF

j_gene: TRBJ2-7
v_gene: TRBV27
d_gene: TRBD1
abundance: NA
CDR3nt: TGTGCCAGCAGTCCATTCGGGACAGGGGTCGTTGAGCAGTACTTC
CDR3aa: CASSPFGTGVVEQYF

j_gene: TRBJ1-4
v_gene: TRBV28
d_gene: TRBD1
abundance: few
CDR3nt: TGTGCCAGCAGCGCTGTAAGGACAGGGGGTGAAAAACTGTTTTTT
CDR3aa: CASSAVRTGGEKLFF

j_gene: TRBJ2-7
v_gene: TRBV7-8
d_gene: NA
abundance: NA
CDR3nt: TGTGCCAGCAGGGCAGGGAAGAGCTCCTACGAGCAGTACTTC
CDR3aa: CASRAGKSSYEQYF

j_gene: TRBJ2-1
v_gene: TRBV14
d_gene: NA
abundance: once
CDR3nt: TGTGCCAGCGCCGCGGGATCTGGGTGGAATGAGCAGTTCTTC
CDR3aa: CASAAGSGWNEQFF

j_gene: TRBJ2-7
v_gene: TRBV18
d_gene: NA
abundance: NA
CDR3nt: TGTGCCAGCTCCCCGACCGGACTGGTTTACGAGCAGTACTTC
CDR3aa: CASSPTGLVYEQYF

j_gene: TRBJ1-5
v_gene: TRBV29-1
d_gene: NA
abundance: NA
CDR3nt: TGCAGCGTCTACTGTTGGGGCAAGGTTGGTCAGCCCCAGCATTTT
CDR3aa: CSVYCWGKVGQPQHF

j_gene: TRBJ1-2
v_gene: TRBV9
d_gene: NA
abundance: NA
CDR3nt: TGTGCCAGCAGCAACGGGTTAGGTAACTATGGCTACACCTTC
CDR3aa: CASSNGLGNYGYTF

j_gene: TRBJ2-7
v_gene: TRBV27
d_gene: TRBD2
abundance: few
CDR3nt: TGTGCCAGCAGCGGACTAGCGGGTGCCTACGAGCAGTACTTC
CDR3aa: CASSGLAGAYEQYF

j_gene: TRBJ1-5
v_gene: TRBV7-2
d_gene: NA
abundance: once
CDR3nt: TGTGCCAGCAGCTTAGACCCGGTTCAGCCCCAGCATTTT
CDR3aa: CASSLDPVQPQHF

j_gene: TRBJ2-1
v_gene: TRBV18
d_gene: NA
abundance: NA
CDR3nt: TGTGCCAGCTCACCCCCATTAGGAAGCGATGAGCAGTTCTTC
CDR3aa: CASSPPLGSDEQFF

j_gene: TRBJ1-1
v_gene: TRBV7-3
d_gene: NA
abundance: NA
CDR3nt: TGTGCCAGCAGCTTATACAGCCTCGGGGACACTGAAGCTTTCTTT
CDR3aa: CASSLYSLGDTEAFF

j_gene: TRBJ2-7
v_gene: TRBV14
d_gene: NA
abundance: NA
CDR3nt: TGTGCCAGCAGCCAAGAATTGAACAGGGCCACCGGGCAGTACTTC
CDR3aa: CASSQELNRATGQYF

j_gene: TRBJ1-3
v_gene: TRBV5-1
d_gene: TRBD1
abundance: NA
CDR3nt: TGCGCCAGCAGCTTGGGGACAGGGAACTCTGGAAACACCATATATTTT
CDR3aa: CASSLGTGNSGNTIYF

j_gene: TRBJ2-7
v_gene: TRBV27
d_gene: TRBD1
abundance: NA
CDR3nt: TGTGCCAGCAGTTCGACAGGGGGCTACGAGCAGTACTTC
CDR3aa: CASSSTGGYEQYF

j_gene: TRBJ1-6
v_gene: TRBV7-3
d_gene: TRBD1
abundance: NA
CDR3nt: TGTGCCAGCAGCGAAACAGGGGGCAGTTATTCACCCCTCCACTTT
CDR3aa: CASSETGGSYSPLHF

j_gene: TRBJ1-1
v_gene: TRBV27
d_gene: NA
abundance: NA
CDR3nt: TGTGCCAGCAGTTTTTCAGGGGCTGAAGCTTTCTTT
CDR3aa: CASSFSGAEAFF

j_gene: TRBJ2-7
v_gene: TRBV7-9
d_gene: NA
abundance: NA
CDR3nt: TGTTCCAGCAGCTTTGGGGAGTACGAGCAGTACTTC
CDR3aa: CSSSFGEYEQYF

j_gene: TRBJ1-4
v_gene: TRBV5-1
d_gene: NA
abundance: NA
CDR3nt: TGCGCCAGCACCCAGGCAGGGCGGAACGAAAAACTGTTTTTT
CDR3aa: CASTQAGRNEKLFF

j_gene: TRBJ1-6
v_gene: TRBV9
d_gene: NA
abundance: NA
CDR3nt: TGTGCCAGCAGCGGGTCCCCGCAAGGGGAGGTAGCTTCACCCCTCCACTTT
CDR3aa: CASSGSPQGEVASPLHF

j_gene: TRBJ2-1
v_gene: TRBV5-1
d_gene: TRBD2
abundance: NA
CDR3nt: TGCGCCAGCAAGCGGGGGGAAGGGGGCAATGAGCAGTTCTTC
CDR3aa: CASKRGEGGNEQFF

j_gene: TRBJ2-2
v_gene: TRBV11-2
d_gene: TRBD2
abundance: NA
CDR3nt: TGTGCCAGCAGCTCCCGACCGGGACTAGCTGTCGGGGAGCTGTTTTTT
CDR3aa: CASSSRPGLAVGELFF

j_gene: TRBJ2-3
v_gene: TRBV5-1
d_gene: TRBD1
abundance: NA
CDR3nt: TGCGCCAGCACACGGACAGGGGGCACAGATACGCAGTATTTT
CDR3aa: CASTRTGGTDTQYF

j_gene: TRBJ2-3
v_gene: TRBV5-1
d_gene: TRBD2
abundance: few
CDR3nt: TGCGCCAGCAGCTCAGACGGGACTAGCGGCACAGATACGCAGTATTTT
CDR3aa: CASSSDGTSGTDTQYF

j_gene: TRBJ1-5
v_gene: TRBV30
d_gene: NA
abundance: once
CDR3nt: TGTGCCTGGAGTCCGGGGAATCAGCCCCAGCATTTT
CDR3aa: CAWSPGNQPQHF

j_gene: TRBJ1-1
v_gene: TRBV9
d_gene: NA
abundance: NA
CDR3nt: TGTGCCAGCAGCGTAGCCCCCGACAAGTTGAACACTGAAGCTTTCTTT
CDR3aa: CASSVAPDKLNTEAFF

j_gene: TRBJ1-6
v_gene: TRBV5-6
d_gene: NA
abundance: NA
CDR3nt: TGTGCCAGCAGCTTTATATCGTCGGAGAGGATTTCACCCCTCCACTTT
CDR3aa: CASSFISSERISPLHF

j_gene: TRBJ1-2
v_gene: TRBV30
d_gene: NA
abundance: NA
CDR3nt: TGTGCCTGGAGACAGGGCGGCTATGGCTACACCTTC
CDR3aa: CAWRQGGYGYTF

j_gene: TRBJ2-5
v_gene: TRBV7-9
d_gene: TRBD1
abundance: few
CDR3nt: TGTGCCAGCAGCTTATTGGGACAGGGGTTGGAGACCCAGTACTTC
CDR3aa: CASSLLGQGLETQYF

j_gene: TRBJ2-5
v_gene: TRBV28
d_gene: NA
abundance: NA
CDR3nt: TGTGCCAGCAGGAGACTAGAACAAGAGACCCAGTACTTC
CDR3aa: CASRRLEQETQYF

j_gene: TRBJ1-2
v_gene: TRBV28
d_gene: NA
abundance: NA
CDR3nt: TGTGCCAGCAGTTTAGACAACCGTAACTATGGCTACACCTTC
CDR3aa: CASSLDNRNYGYTF

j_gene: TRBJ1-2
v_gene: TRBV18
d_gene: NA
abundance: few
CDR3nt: TGTGCCAGCTCACCGGGACACTCCTATGGCTACACCTTC
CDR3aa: CASSPGHSYGYTF

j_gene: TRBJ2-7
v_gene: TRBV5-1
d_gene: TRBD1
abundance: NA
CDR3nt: TGCGCCAGCAGCTTGGGAGGGGGCGTTTCGTACGAGCAGTACTTC
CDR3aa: CASSLGGGVSYEQYF